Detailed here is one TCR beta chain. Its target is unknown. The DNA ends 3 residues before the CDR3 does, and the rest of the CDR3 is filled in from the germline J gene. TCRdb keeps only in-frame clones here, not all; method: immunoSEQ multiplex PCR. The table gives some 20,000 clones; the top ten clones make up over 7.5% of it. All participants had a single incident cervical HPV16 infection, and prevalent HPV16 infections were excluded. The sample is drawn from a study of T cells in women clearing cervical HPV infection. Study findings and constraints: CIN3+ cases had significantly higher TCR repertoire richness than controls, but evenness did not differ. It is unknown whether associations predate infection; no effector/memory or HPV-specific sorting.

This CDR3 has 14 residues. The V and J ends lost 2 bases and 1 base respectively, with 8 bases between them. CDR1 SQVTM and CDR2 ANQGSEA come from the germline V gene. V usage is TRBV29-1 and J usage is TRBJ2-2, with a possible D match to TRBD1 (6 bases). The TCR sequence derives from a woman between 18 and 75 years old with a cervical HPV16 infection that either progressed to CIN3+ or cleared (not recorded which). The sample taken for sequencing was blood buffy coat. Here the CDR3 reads CSVELRGNTGELFF. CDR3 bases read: TGCAGCGTTGAACTCAGGGGGAACACCGGGGAG.